These 9 T cell receptor beta chains originate from one sample sequenced in a study of PD-1 blockade in classical Hodgkin lymphoma. Data came from immunoSEQ multiplex PCR; TCRdb stores just in-frame clones and leaves some out. Here the sample spans roughly 70,000 clones, over 55% being singletons. Each patient's relapse followed autologous stem cell transplantation, and brentuximab vedotin exposure varied. The sample in question was peripheral blood mononuclear cells (PBMCs), obtained before the second cycle of nivolumab. Receptors were obtained from a human donor with classical Hodgkin lymphoma.

This chain uses TRBV30 with TRBJ1-2; D perhaps matches TRBD1 (5 bases). The CDR3 totals 15 residues. V was trimmed by 0 bases and J by 0 bases, leaving 11 bases between them. Germline CDR1 is GTSNPN and CDR2 is SVGIG (reference sequence). The CDR3 loop is CAWSVYGGSNYGYTF. The CDR3 nucleotides read TGTGCCTGGAGTGTCTACGGGGGTTCTAACTATGGCTACACCTTC.

The chain employs TRBV25-1 and TRBJ2-2, with TRBD2 as a possible D gene (5 bases). V dropped 1 base and J dropped 4 bases, with 7 bases sitting between them. Germline V lookup: CDR1 MGHDK, CDR2 SYGVNS. This CDR3 spans 14 amino acids. The CDR3 DNA is TGTGCCAGCAGTGAATCTAGCATCACCGGGGAGCTGTTTTTT. The encoded protein is CASSESSITGELFF.

V is TRBV11-2 and J is TRBJ2-3; D is unresolved. V was shortened by 0 bases and J by 0 bases, with 10 bases between the two germline ends. Germline-derived CDR1 and CDR2 are SGHAT and FQNNGV. The CDR3 consists of 16 residues. The CDR3 is CASSLDVLNSTDTQYF. The CDR3 nucleotides are TGTGCCAGCAGCTTAGATGTACTAAATAGCACAGATACGCAGTATTTT.

The gene calls are TRBV6-1 and TRBJ1-1; no clear D gene. This CDR3 is 12 amino acids long. Germline V gene data show CDR1 as MNHNS and CDR2 as SASEGT. The V end was cut by 10 bases, the J end by 6 bases, with 15 bases between. CDR3 DNA sequence: TGTGCCACCAAGTCAGGTGGCGCTGAAGCTTTCTTT. Protein product: CATKSGGAEAFF.

CDR3 amino acids: CASSDPEYYNEQFF. CDR3 in DNA: TGCGCCAGCAGTGATCCGGAGTACTACAATGAGCAGTTCTTC. The rearrangement joins TRBV10-1 to TRBJ2-1, with D hard to call. Germline CDR1 is WNHNN and CDR2 is SYGVQD (reference sequence). There are 14 residues in the CDR3. The ends were cut back, 3 bases at V and 3 bases at J, with 9 bases in the middle.

This clone has just a few counts. The chain is built from TRBV19 and TRBJ1-1, with TRBD1 matching 8 bases. CDR1 and CDR2 (germline): LNHDA, SQIVND (reference sequence). J was trimmed by 5 bases and V by 6 bases; bases with no gene match: 8. This CDR3 is 14 amino acids long. CDR3 sequence reads: CASRSSGGRTEAFF. The CDR3, as DNA: TGTGCCAGTAGGTCCTCAGGGGGCAGAACTGAAGCTTTCTTT.

V usage is TRBV7-9 and J usage is TRBJ2-6; the D is unclear. V shed 5 bases and J shed 0 bases, with 11 bases lying between them. The CDR3 is 16 amino acids. Germline CDR1 and CDR2: SEHNR and FQNEAQ (reference sequence). Here the CDR3 DNA reads TGTGCCAGCAGCCCTTTTAACAGCTCTGGGGCCAACGTCCTGACTTTC. Protein: CASSPFNSSGANVLTF.

This clone was found a few times. The rearrangement joins TRBV19 to TRBJ1-5, with D possibly matching TRBD1 (6 bases). From germline, CDR1 is LNHDA and CDR2 SQIVND (reference sequence). V gave up 6 bases and J gave up 7 bases, with 13 bases separating them. The CDR3 extends over 13 amino acids. This CDR3 reads CASRVKGGQPQHF. CDR3 DNA: TGTGCCAGTAGGGTGAAGGGGGGGCAGCCCCAGCATTTT.

This clone was counted between two and nine times. The genes are TRBV5-1 and TRBJ1-1, with 7 bases aligning to TRBD1. The J segment lost 1 base and the V segment lost 6 bases, leaving 6 bases of the junction unmatched. CDR1 and CDR2 (germline): SGHRS, YFSETQ. The CDR3 extends over 14 amino acids. The DNA of the CDR3 is TGCGCCAGCAACCTAGGGGGCCAGAACACTGAAGCTTTCTTT. Translated, it gives CASNLGGQNTEAFF.